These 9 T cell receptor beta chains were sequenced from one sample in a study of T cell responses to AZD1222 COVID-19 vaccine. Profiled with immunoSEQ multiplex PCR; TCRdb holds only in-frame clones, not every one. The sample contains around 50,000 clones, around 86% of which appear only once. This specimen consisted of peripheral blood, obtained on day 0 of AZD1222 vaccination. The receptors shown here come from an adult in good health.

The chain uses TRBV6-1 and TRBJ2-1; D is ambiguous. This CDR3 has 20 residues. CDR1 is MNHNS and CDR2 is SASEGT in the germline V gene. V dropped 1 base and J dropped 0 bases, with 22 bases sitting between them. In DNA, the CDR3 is TGTGCCAGCAGTGAAGAGGGTTCCGTCGTCGAAGCCTTCTCCTACAATGAGCAGTTCTTC. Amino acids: CASSEEGSVVEAFSYNEQFF.

CDR3 in DNA: TGCGCCAGCAGCTTGGCCATAGGACAAGAGACCCAGTACTTC. It encodes CASSLAIGQETQYF. This sequence joins TRBV5-1 and TRBJ2-5; D not resolved. The germline V gene encodes CDR1 SGHRS and CDR2 YFSETQ. Trimming took off 0 bases at V and 2 bases at J, with 8 bases between the two ends. The length of the CDR3 is 14 residues.

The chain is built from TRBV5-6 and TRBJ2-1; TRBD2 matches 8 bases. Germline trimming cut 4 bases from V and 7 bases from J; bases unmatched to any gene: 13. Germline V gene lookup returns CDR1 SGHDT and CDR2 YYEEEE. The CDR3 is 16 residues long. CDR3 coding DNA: TGTGCCAGCAGCCCCAGAGCGGGAGTTCCCCCAAATGAGCAGTTCTTC. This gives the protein CASSPRAGVPPNEQFF. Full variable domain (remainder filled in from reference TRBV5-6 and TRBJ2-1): DAGVTQSPTHLIKTRGQQVTLRCSPKSGHDTVSWYQQALGQGPQFIFQYYEEEERQRGNFPDRFSGHQFPNYSSELNVNALLLGDSALYLCASSPRAGVPPNEQFFGPGTRLTVL.

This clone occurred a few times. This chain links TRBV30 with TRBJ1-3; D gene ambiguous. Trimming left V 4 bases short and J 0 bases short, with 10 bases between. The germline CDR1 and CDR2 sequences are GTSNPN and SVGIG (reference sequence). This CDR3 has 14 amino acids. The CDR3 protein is CAWNRGSSGNTIYF. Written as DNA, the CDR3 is TGTGCCTGGAATCGAGGAAGCTCTGGAAACACCATATATTTT.

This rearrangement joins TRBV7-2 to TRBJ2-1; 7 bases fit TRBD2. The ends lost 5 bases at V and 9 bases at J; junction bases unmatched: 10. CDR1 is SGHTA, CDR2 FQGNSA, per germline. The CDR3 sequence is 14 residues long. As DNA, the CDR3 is TGTGCCAGCAGCCTAAGCGGGATGTATGGTGAGCAGTTCTTC. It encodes CASSLSGMYGEQFF.

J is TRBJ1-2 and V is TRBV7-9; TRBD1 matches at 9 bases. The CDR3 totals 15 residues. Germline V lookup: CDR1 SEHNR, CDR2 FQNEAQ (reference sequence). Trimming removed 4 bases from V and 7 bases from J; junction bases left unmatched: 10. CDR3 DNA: TGTGCCAGCAGCTCCGGACAGGGGTTGAGGGCTGGCTACACCTTC. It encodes CASSSGQGLRAGYTF.

The CDR3, as DNA: TGTGCCAGCAGCCGCACAGATACGCAGTATTTT. Translating gives CASSRTDTQYF. The V call is TRBV13, the J call TRBJ2-3; no definite D call. The CDR3 extends over 11 amino acids. Germline V gene lookup returns CDR1 PRHDT and CDR2 FYEKMQ (reference sequence). V lost 5 bases, J lost 1 base, and 1 base lay in between.

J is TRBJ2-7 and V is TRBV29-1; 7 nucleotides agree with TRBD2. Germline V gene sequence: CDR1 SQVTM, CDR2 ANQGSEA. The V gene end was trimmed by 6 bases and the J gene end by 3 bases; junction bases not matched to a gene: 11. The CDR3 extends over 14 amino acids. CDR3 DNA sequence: TGCAGCGTCGTGGGGGAGGGCTGGAACTACGAGCAGTACTTC. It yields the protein CSVVGEGWNYEQYF.

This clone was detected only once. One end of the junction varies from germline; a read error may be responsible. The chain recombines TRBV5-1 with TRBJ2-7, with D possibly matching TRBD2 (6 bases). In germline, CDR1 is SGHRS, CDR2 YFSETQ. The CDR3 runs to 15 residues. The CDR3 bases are TGCGCCAGCAGTTTGGGCGGGGCGATTACCTACGAGCAGTACTTC. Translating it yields CASSLGGAITYEQYF.